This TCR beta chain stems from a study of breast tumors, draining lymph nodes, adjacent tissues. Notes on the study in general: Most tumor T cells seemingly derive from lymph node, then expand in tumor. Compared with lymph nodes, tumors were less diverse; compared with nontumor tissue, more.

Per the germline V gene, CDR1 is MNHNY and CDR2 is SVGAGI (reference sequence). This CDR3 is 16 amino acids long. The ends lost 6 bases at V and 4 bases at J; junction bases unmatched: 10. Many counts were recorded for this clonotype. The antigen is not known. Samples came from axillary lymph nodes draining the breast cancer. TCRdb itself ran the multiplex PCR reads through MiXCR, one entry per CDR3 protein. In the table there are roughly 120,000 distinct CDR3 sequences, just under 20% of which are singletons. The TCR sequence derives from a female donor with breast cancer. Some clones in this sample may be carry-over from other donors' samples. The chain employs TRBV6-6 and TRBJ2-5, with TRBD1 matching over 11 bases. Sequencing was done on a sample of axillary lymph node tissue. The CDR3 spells CASSPPDRGRGETQYF. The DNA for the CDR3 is TGTGCCAGCAGCCCGCCGGACAGGGGGCGCGGAGAGACCCAGTACTTC.